These T cell receptor beta chains were read from a single sample in a study of cytotoxic CD8 clonotypes in ibrutinib-treated CLL. Using immunoSEQ multiplex PCR, the repertoire was profiled, and TCRdb retains in-frame clones only, with some absent. The top ten clones hold just over 20% of a sample with approximately 57,000 clones, 56% of them seen once. The source material was PBMCs, sampled after 24 months of ibrutinib treatment. All receptors derive from a human donor with chronic lymphocytic leukemia. The CDR3 runs from the conserved cysteine through the conserved F or W. The D gene is left open where the match is weak. Not every row has a clone size; where given, it reads once, few, many or a size class.

TRBJ2-3 | TRBD2 | . | TRBV7-2 | CASSLDLAGGSTSTDTQYF | TGTGCCAGCAGCTTAGATCTAGCGGGAGGGTCTACTAGCACAGATACGCAGTATTTT
TRBJ2-7 | . | few | TRBV27 | CASSPTSQGSEQYF | TGTGCCAGCTCGCCCACTTCTCAGGGGAGCGAGCAGTACTTC
TRBJ2-2 | . | few | TRBV7-6 | CASSLAPAGGGNTGELFF | TGTGCCAGCAGCTTAGCCCCCGCAGGGGGGGGGAACACCGGGGAGCTGTTTTTT
TRBJ1-3 | . | . | TRBV9 | CASSVGRKGMVSGNTIYF | TGTGCCAGCAGCGTAGGAAGGAAGGGAATGGTCTCTGGAAACACCATATATTTT
TRBJ2-5 | TRBD1 | . | TRBV5-1 | CASSPDRVQETQYF | TGCGCCAGCAGCCCTGACAGGGTCCAAGAGACCCAGTACTTC
TRBJ2-7 | TRBD2 | few | TRBV6-6 | CASTQLAGEGEQYF | TGTGCCAGCACCCAACTAGCGGGAGAAGGGGAGCAGTACTTC
TRBJ2-1 | TRBD2 | . | TRBV7-9 | CASRGGGTNNEQFF | TGTGCCAGCCGTGGCGGGGGGACGAACAATGAGCAGTTCTTC
TRBJ1-2 | . | once | TRBV21-1 | CASSSISSPDGYTF | TGTGCCAGCAGCAGCATATCGAGCCCCGATGGCTACACCTTC
TRBJ2-3 | TRBD1 | . | TRBV4-1 | CASSPRLTGTGGGYGTQYF | TGCGCCAGCAGCCCGAGGCTAACCGGGACAGGGGGCGGGTATGGTACGCAGTATTTT
TRBJ1-5 | . | few | TRBV28 | CASGRGSWQPQHF | TGTGCCAGCGGTCGGGGGTCGTGGCAGCCCCAGCATTTT
TRBJ1-1 | . | . | TRBV18 | CASSVIQEEAFF | TGTGCCAGCTCAGTCATACAGGAGGAAGCTTTCTTT
TRBJ2-3 | . | . | TRBV19 | CASSIGDLSTDTQYF | TGTGCCAGTAGTATAGGAGACTTAAGCACAGATACGCAGTATTTT
TRBJ1-2 | . | many | TRBV6-5 | CASSYLPLGSGYTF | TGTGCCAGCAGTTACCTCCCATTGGGTTCCGGCTACACCTTC
TRBJ2-1 | . | . | TRBV7-9 | CASSLVLQGNFF | TGTGCCAGCAGCTTAGTGTTGCAGGGTAACTTCTTC
TRBJ1-1 | TRBD1 | . | TRBV27 | CASSQNRGTEAFF | TGTGCCAGCAGCCAAAACAGGGGCACTGAAGCTTTCTTT
TRBJ2-1 | TRBD2 | few | TRBV5-4 | CASSHQREARWGEQFF | TGTGCCAGCAGCCATCAGCGGGAGGCCCGATGGGGTGAGCAGTTCTTC
TRBJ1-4 | . | . | TRBV28 | CASSPGAALGNEKLFF | TGTGCCAGCAGCCCGGGGGCGGCCCTAGGTAATGAAAAACTGTTTTTT
TRBJ2-1 | . | few | TRBV4-2 | CASSQEGLPNEQFF | TGTGCCAGCAGCCAAGAGGGATTGCCGAATGAGCAGTTCTTC
TRBJ2-3 | TRBD2 | once | TRBV19 | CASSIDHGTKFSTDTQYF | TGTGCCAGTAGTATAGATCATGGGACTAAGTTTTCCACAGATACGCAGTATTTT
TRBJ2-1 | . | . | TRBV7-8 | CASSLAGINEQFF | TGTGCCAGCAGCTTAGCAGGTATCAATGAGCAGTTCTTC
TRBJ1-2 | . | few | TRBV27 | CASSSNRVRGYTF | TGTGCCAGCAGTTCGAACAGGGTACGGGGCTACACCTTC
TRBJ2-7 | TRBD1 | few | TRBV6-6 | CASSYLGTGAFHEQYF | TGTGCCAGCAGTTACTTAGGGACAGGGGCTTTCCACGAGCAGTACTTC
TRBJ1-2 | TRBD1 | many | TRBV29-1 | CSVPHGTGVSGAF | TGCAGCGTTCCCCACGGGACAGGTGTGTCGGGCGCCTTC
TRBJ2-1 | . | . | TRBV5-6 | CASSLALRQAGSYNEQFF | TGTGCCAGCAGCTTGGCCCTACGACAGGCCGGTTCCTACAATGAGCAGTTCTTC
TRBJ1-3 | TRBD1 | . | TRBV28 | CASRDRIPVGNTIYF | TGTGCCAGCAGGGACAGGATTCCGGTGGGGAACACCATATATTTT
TRBJ1-3 | . | . | TRBV2 | CASSESMVRGNTIYF | TGTGCCAGCAGTGAAAGCATGGTTCGTGGAAACACCATATATTTT
TRBJ2-5 | . | . | TRBV9 | CASSVEGSYLYQETQYF | TGTGCCAGCAGCGTAGAGGGCAGCTACCTGTACCAAGAGACCCAGTACTTC
TRBJ2-2 | . | . | TRBV4-1 | CASRRLEDTGELFF | TGCGCCAGTAGGCGGCTCGAGGACACCGGGGAGCTGTTTTTT
TRBJ1-1 | . | few | TRBV2 | CASSSVLGTEAFF | TGTGCCAGCAGTTCGGTTTTAGGCACTGAAGCTTTCTTT
TRBJ2-7 | . | . | TRBV6-5 | CASSRKGTYEQYF | TGTGCCAGCAGCCGGAAGGGAACCTACGAGCAGTACTTC
TRBJ2-7 | . | . | TRBV7-8 | CASSLPQFEQYF | TGTGCCAGCAGCCTACCCCAATTCGAGCAGTACTTC
TRBJ1-3 | . | few | TRBV14 | CASSPGRRDTIYF | TGTGCCAGCAGCCCGGGACGGCGTGACACCATATATTTT
TRBJ2-5 | . | . | TRBV7-2 | CASSMRASETQYF | TGTGCCAGCAGCATGAGGGCGTCAGAGACCCAGTACTTC